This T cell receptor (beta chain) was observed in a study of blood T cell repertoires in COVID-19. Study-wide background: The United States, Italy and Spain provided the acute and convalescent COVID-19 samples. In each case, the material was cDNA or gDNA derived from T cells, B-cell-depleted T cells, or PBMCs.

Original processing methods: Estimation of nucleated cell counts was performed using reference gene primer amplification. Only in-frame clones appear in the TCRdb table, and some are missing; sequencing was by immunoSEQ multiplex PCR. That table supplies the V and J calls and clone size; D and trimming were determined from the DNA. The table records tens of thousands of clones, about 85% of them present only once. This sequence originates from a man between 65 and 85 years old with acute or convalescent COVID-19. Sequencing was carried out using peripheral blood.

CDR3 loop: CASSYGTASYNEQFF. The DNA of the CDR3 is TGTGCCAGCAGCTACGGGACAGCCTCCTACAATGAGCAGTTCTTC. The J gene is TRBJ2-1, the V gene TRBV11-3; 7 nucleotides match TRBD1. The CDR3 spans 15 residues. Germline V lookup: CDR1 SGHNT, CDR2 YENEEA. The J segment lost 0 bases and the V segment lost 4 bases, leaving 3 bases of the junction unmatched.